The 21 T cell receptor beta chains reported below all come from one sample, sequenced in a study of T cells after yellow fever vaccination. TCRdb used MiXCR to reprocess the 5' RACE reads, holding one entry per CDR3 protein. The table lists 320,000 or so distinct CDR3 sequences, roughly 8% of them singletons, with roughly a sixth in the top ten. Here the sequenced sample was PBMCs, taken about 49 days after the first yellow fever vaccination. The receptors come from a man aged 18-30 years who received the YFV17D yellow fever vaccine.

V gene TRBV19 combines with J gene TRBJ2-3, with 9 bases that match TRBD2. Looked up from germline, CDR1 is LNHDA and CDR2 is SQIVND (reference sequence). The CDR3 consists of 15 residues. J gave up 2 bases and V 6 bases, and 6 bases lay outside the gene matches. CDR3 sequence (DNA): TGTGCCAGTAGGTCCCAGCGGGGGGCCACAGATACGCAGTATTTT. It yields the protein CASRSQRGATDTQYF.

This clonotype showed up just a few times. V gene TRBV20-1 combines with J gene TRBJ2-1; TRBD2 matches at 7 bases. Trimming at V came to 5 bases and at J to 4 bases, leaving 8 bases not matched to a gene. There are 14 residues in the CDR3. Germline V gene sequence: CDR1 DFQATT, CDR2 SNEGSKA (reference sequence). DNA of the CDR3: TGCAGTGCTGGTGACAGCGGGGCATACAATGAGCAGTTCTTC. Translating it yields CSAGDSGAYNEQFF.

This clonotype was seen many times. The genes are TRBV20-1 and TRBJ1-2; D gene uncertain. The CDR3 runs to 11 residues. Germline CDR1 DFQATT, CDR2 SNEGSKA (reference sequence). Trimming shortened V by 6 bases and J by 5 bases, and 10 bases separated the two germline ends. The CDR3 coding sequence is TGCAGTGCCCAGACCGATTATGGCTACACCTTC. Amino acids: CSAQTDYGYTF.

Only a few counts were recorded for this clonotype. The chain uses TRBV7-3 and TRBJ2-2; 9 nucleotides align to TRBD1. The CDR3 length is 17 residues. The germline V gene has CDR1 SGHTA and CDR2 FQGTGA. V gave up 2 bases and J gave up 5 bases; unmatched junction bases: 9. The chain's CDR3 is CASSLSRDRVKTGELFF. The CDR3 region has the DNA TGTGCCAGCAGCTTATCCCGGGACAGGGTAAAGACCGGGGAGCTGTTTTTT. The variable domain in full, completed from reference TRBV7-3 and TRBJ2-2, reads GAGVSQTPSNKVTEKGKYVELRCDPISGHTALYWYRQSLGQGPEFLIYFQGTGAADDSGLPNDRFFAVRPEGSVSTLKIQRTERGDSAVYLCASSLSRDRVKTGELFFGEGSRLTVL.

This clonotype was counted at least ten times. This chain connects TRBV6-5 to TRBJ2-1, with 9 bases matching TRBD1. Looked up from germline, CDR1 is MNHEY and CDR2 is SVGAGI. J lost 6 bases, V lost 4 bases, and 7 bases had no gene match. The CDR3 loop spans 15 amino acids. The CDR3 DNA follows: TGTGCCAGCAGTTTCCGGGACAGGGTCTTCAATGAGCAGTTCTTC. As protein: CASSFRDRVFNEQFF.

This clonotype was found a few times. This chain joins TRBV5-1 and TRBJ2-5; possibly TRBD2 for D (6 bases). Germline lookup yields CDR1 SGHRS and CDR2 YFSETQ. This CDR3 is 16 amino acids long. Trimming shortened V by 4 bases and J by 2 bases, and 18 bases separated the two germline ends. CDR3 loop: CASSLAGGPGQETQYF. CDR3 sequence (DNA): TGCGCCAGCAGCCTGGCAGGAGGGCCCGGACAAGAGACCCAGTACTTC.

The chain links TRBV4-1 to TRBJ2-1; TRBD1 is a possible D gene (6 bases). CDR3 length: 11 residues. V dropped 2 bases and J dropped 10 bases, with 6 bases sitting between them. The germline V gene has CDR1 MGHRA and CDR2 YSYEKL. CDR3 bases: TGCGCCAGCAGCCAAACAGGGGAGCAGTTCTTC. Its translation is CASSQTGEQFF.

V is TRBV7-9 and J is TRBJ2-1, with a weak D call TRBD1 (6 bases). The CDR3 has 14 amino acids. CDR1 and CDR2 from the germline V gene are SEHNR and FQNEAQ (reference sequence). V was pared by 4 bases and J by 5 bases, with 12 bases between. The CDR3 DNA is TGTGCCAGCAGCTCGGGCAGGGGTAACAATGAGCAGTTCTTC. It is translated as CASSSGRGNNEQFF.

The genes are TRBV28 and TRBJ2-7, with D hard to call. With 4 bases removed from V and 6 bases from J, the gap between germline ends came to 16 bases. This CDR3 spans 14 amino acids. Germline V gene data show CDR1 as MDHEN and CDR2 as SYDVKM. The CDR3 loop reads CASSSHPQPGEQYV. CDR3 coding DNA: TGTGCCAGCAGTTCTCACCCTCAGCCGGGCGAGCAGTACGTC.

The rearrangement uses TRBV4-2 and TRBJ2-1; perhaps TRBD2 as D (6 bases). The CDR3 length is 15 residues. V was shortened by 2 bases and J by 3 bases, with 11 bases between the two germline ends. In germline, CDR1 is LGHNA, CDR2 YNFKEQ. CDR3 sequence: CASSQRGDFYNEQFF. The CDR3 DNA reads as TGTGCCAGCAGCCAAAGAGGGGACTTCTACAATGAGCAGTTCTTC.

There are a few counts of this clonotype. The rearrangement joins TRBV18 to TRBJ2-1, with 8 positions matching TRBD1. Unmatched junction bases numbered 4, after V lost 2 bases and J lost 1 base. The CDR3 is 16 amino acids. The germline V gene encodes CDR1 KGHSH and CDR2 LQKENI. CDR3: CASSPKTGASYNEQFF. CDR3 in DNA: TGTGCCAGCTCACCAAAGACAGGGGCTTCCTACAATGAGCAGTTCTTC. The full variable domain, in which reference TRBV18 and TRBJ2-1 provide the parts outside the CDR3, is NAGVMQNPRHLVRRRGQEARLRCSPMKGHSHVYWYRQLPEEGLKFMVYLQKENIIDESGMPKERFSAEFPKEGPSILRIQQVVRGDSAAYFCASSPKTGASYNEQFFGPGTRLTVL.

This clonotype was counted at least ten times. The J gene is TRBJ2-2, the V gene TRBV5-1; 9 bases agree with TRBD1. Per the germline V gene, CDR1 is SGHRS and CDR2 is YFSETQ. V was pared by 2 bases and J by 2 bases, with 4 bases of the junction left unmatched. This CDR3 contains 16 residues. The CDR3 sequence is CASSLRTGVNTGELFF. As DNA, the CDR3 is TGCGCCAGCAGCTTAAGGACAGGGGTAAACACCGGGGAGCTGTTTTTT.

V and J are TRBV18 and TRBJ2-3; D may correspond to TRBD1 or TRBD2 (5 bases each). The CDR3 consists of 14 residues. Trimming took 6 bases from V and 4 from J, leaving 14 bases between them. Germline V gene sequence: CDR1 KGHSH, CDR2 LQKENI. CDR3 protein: CASSPTRGADTQYF. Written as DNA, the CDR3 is TGTGCCAGCTCTCCAACGAGGGGCGCAGATACGCAGTATTTT.

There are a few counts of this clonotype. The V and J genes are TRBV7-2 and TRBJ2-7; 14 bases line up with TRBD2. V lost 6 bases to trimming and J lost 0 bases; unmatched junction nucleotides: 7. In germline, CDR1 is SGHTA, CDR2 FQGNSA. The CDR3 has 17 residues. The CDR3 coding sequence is TGTGCCAGCAGGGAGGGGACTAGCGGGGGTAGCTCCTACGAGCAGTACTTC. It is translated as CASREGTSGGSSYEQYF.

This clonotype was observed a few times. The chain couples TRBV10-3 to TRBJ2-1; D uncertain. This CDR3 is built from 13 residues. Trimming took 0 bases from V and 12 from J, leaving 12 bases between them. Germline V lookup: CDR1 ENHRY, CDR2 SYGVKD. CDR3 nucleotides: TGTGCCATCAGTGAGTCGAGTCAGCGAGGGCAGTTCTTC. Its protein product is CAISESSQRGQFF.

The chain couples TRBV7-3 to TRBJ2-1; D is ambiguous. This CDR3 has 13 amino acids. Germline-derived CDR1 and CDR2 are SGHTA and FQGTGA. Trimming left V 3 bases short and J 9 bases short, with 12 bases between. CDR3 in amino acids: CASSFSKWGEQFF. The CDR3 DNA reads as TGTGCCAGCAGCTTTTCTAAATGGGGTGAGCAGTTCTTC.

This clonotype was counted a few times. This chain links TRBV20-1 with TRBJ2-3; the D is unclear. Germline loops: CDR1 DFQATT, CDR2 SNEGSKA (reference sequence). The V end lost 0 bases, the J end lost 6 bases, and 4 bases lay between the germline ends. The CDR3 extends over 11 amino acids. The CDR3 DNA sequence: TGCAGTGCTAGAGAAGTGGATACGCAGTATTTT. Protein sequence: CSAREVDTQYF.

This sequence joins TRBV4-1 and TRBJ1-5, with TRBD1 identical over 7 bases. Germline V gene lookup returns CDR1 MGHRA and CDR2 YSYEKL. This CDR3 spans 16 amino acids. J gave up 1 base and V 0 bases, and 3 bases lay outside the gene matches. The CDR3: CASSQETGWSNQPQHF. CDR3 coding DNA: TGCGCCAGCAGCCAAGAGACAGGGTGGAGCAATCAGCCCCAGCATTTT.

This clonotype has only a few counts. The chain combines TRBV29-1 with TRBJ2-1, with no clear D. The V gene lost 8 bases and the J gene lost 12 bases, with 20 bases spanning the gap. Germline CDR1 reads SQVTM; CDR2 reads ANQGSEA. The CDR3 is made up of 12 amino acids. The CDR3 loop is CSSKRAGDGQFF. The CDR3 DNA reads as TGCAGCTCAAAACGAGCTGGCGATGGGCAGTTCTTC.

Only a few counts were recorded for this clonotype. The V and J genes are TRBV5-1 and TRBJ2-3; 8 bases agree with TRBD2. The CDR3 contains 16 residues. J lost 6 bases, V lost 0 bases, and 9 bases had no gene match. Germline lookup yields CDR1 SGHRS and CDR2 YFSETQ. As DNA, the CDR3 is TGCGCCAGCAGCTTGGCCGGCGGGGGGCCCGTGGATACGCAGTATTTT. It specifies CASSLAGGGPVDTQYF.

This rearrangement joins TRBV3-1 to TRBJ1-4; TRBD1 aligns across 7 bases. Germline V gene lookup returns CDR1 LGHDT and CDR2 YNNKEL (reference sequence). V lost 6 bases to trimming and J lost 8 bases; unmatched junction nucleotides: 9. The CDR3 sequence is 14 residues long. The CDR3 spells CASSYTGTEEKLFF. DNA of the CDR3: TGTGCCAGCAGTTATACCGGGACAGAAGAAAAACTGTTTTTT.